Below, 24 T cell receptor beta chains from the same sample are listed, as sequenced in a study of cytomegalovirus exposure and HLA in healthy donors. The PCR contained 60 Vbeta and 13 Jbeta primers. Here immunoSEQ multiplex PCR was the method, and the copy in TCRdb shows in-frame clones only, minus some. The sample includes approximately 160,000 clones, roughly 82% seen only once; the top ten take 1.5% to 2%. The sample consisted of PBMCs. These receptors came from a woman between 25 and 40 years old in good health and CMV-seronegative.

The V and J genes are TRBV6-5 and TRBJ1-5; D is perhaps TRBD1 (6 bases). Germline CDR1 reads MNHEY; CDR2 reads SVGAGI. The CDR3 totals 14 residues. V was shortened by 2 bases and J by 9 bases, with 14 bases between the two germline ends. The CDR3 loop reads CASSYRGGSRPQHF. Written as DNA, the CDR3 is TGTGCCAGCAGTTACAGGGGGGGTAGTCGGCCCCAGCATTTT.

The chain is built from TRBV7-2 and TRBJ2-7; the D is unclear. CDR3 length equals 15 residues. V lost 0 bases and J lost 1, with 10 bases in between. The V gene's germline CDR1 is SGHTA and CDR2 FQGNSA. In DNA, the CDR3 is TGTGCCAGCAGCTTAGCGACTCCTTATTCCTACGAGCAGTACTTC. As protein: CASSLATPYSYEQYF.

This clone occurred a few times. The V call is TRBV23-1, the J call TRBJ1-1; D ambiguous. TRBV23-1 falls under the ORF class, with uncertain function. Deletions cut 1 base from V and 8 bases from J, with 14 bases between. This CDR3 contains 14 residues. The CDR3 sequence: CASSQFEGRVEAFF. The CDR3 DNA follows: TGCGCCAGCAGTCAATTTGAGGGCCGTGTGGAAGCTTTCTTT.

V usage is TRBV4-1 and J usage is TRBJ2-1; D unresolved. CDR1 and CDR2 from the germline V gene are MGHRA and YSYEKL. With 1 base removed from V and 0 bases from J, the gap between germline ends came to 10 bases. CDR3 length: 16 amino acids. The CDR3 nucleotides read TGCGCCAGCAGCCAAGGCGATACTGCCTCCTACAATGAGCAGTTCTTC. This encodes CASSQGDTASYNEQFF.

A note on this clone: At one of its ends the junction is not consistent with the germline gene, which may arise from a read error. The chain links TRBV7-9 to TRBJ2-3, with D possibly being TRBD2 (5 bases). This CDR3 contains 12 residues. The germline V gene encodes CDR1 SEHNR and CDR2 FQNEAQ (reference sequence). The DNA for the CDR3 is TGTTCCAGCAGAGGAACCGGGGTTACGCAGTATTTT. Amino acid sequence: CSSRGTGVTQYF.

The gene calls are TRBV9 and TRBJ2-1; 7 positions agree with TRBD1. J lost 4 bases, V lost 3 bases, and 7 bases had no gene match. There are 15 residues in the CDR3. Germline CDR1 is SGDLS and CDR2 is YYNGEE. The CDR3 bases are TGTGCCAGCAGCGCGCTTGGACAGGATTACAATGAGCAGTTCTTC. Protein product: CASSALGQDYNEQFF.

CDR3: CASSLTGGNGQPQHF. In nucleotides, the CDR3 is TGTGCCAGCAGTCTTACAGGGGGCAACGGTCAGCCCCAGCATTTT. This chain links TRBV6-6 with TRBJ1-5; 9 bases match TRBD1. V dropped 5 bases and J dropped 6; count of bases not matched to a gene: 8. CDR1 and CDR2 from the germline V gene are MNHNY and SVGAGI (reference sequence). This CDR3 has 15 residues.

V gene TRBV19 combines with J gene TRBJ1-5, with a weak D call TRBD1 (5 bases). The CDR3 length is 15 residues. Germline values: CDR1 LNHDA, CDR2 SQIVND (reference sequence). Deletions cut 3 bases from V and 9 bases from J, with 18 bases between. The CDR3 is CASSIMGRAGRPQHF. CDR3 DNA sequence: TGTGCCAGTAGTATCATGGGACGGGCGGGGAGGCCCCAGCATTTT.

The rearrangement links TRBV7-8 to TRBJ2-7, with 11 bases aligning to TRBD2. This CDR3 has 16 amino acids. Trimming took 1 base from V and 3 from J; bases not matched to a gene: 5. Germline CDR1 reads SGHVS; CDR2 reads FQNEAQ. The chain's CDR3 is CASSLGRLAGNYEQYF. The CDR3 nucleotides are TGTGCCAGCAGCTTAGGCCGACTAGCGGGAAACTACGAGCAGTACTTC.

The J gene is TRBJ2-5, the V gene TRBV5-1; 11 nucleotides match TRBD2. With 4 bases clipped from V and 3 bases from J, the junction kept 8 bases outside the gene matches. Germline loops: CDR1 SGHRS, CDR2 YFSETQ. The CDR3 consists of 16 residues. The CDR3 region is CASSGLAGQRKETQYF. Written as DNA, the CDR3 is TGCGCCAGCAGCGGACTAGCGGGCCAACGCAAAGAGACCCAGTACTTC.

The gene calls are TRBV30 and TRBJ2-7, with a tentative D call TRBD2 (7 bases). Germline-derived CDR1 and CDR2 are GTSNPN and SVGIG (reference sequence). The CDR3 runs to 16 residues. Trimming took off 0 bases at V and 3 bases at J, with 18 bases between the two ends. This chain's CDR3 is CAWSVLRGASLYEQYF. The CDR3 nucleotides read TGTGCCTGGAGTGTTCTCCGGGGGGCAAGTCTCTACGAGCAGTACTTC.

The chain uses TRBV7-8 and TRBJ2-5, with 7 bases lining up with TRBD2. The CDR3 length is 19 residues. Germline trimming cut 2 bases from V and 5 bases from J; bases unmatched to any gene: 20. Germline-derived CDR1 and CDR2 are SGHVS and FQNEAQ. The CDR3 spells CASSLHPSGVVRTRETQYF. The DNA for the CDR3 is TGTGCCAGCAGCTTACACCCCAGCGGGGTGGTAAGGACGAGGGAGACCCAGTACTTC.

This clone appeared once. The chain employs TRBV29-1 and TRBJ1-6; no clear D gene. The CDR3 is 15 residues long. CDR1 is SQVTM and CDR2 is ANQGSEA in the germline V gene. V shed 1 base and J shed 7 bases, with 14 bases lying between them. The CDR3, as DNA: TGCAGCGTTGAAGGCGTCGAGGGATCGAATTCACCCCTCCACTTT. Amino acids: CSVEGVEGSNSPLHF.

This rearrangement joins TRBV27 to TRBJ2-1; 9 bases are shared with TRBD2. V lost 4 bases and J lost 6; bases outside the gene matches: 13. The germline V gene has CDR1 MNHEY and CDR2 SMNVEV (reference sequence). The CDR3 has 17 amino acids. The CDR3 sequence: CASSSGLAGIKSNEQFF. The CDR3 DNA reads TGTGCCAGCAGTTCAGGGCTAGCGGGGATTAAAAGCAATGAGCAGTTCTTC.

Remarks on this clone: One junction end disagrees with the germline gene, perhaps due to a read error. The genes are TRBV7-9 and TRBJ2-1; 10 nucleotides align to TRBD2. Germline V CDR1 and CDR2: SEHNR, FQNEAQ (reference sequence). The CDR3 is 18 residues long. The CDR3 here is CSSSLGGVAGGLNNEQFF. For the CDR3, the DNA is TGTTCCAGCAGCTTAGGAGGAGTAGCGGGGGGACTAAACAATGAGCAGTTCTTC.

CDR3 nucleotide sequence: TGTGCCAGCAGCTTACTAGCGGGTAGCGAGCAGTACTTC. This sequence encodes CASSLLAGSEQYF. V usage is TRBV7-3 and J usage is TRBJ2-7, with TRBD2 matching 8 bases. This CDR3 spans 13 amino acids. Trimming took 2 bases from V and 6 from J; bases not matched to a gene: 3. Germline values: CDR1 SGHTA, CDR2 FQGTGA.

This clone was seen a few times. The CDR3 region has the DNA TGTGCCAGCAGCCAAGGAACTGGACAGGGTGAGGATCAGCCCCAGCATTTT. It yields the protein CASSQGTGQGEDQPQHF. The chain joins TRBV4-2 to TRBJ1-5; 8 bases agree with TRBD1. Germline V CDR1 and CDR2: LGHNA, YNFKEQ. V trimming: 1 base; J trimming: 5 bases; junction bases outside the gene matches: 10. The length of the CDR3 is 17 residues.

This chain connects TRBV5-8 to TRBJ2-7, with 8 positions matching TRBD2. The CDR3 runs 15 residues. The germline V gene encodes CDR1 SGHTS and CDR2 YDEGEE. V shed 0 bases and J 0 bases; nucleotides not matched to a gene: 2. In nucleotides, the CDR3 is TGTGCCAGCAGCTTGGGGCGGGGGGCCTCCTACGAGCAGTACTTC. The encoded protein is CASSLGRGASYEQYF.

CDR3 DNA: TGTGCCAGCAGCGTTTCAGGGTACGAGCAGTACTTC. It codes for CASSVSGYEQYF. V is TRBV9 and J is TRBJ2-7, with D possibly matching TRBD1 (5 bases). Germline values: CDR1 SGDLS, CDR2 YYNGEE. V was pared by 2 bases and J by 4 bases, with 7 bases between. The CDR3 spans 12 residues.

This clone was counted a single time. The junction does not match germline at one end; this may be a read error. CDR3 in amino acids: CAWKGGPFYGYPF. The CDR3 DNA is TGTGCCTGGAAAGGGGGACCCTTCTATGGCTACCCCTTC. The rearrangement uses TRBV30 and TRBJ1-2, with a weak D call TRBD1 (6 bases). In germline, CDR1 is GTSNPN, CDR2 SVGIG (reference sequence). The CDR3 runs 13 residues.

The chain recombines TRBV25-1 with TRBJ2-1; the D is unclear. CDR1 MGHDK and CDR2 SYGVNS come from the germline V gene. The length of the CDR3 is 13 residues. V was pared by 1 base and J by 10 bases, with 11 bases between. The CDR3 bases are TGTGCCAGCAGTGAATCCGGGTTAAACGAGCAGTTCTTC. Translating it yields CASSESGLNEQFF.

V is TRBV5-6 and J is TRBJ1-2; 9 nucleotides align to TRBD1. Germline CDR1 SGHDT, CDR2 YYEEEE. The CDR3 has 16 residues. Unmatched junction bases numbered 8, after V lost 4 bases and J lost 1 base. CDR3 in amino acids: CASSLQVTGGNYGYTF. CDR3 nucleotide sequence: TGTGCCAGCAGCCTCCAGGTGACAGGGGGTAACTATGGCTACACCTTC.

The rearrangement joins TRBV5-1 to TRBJ2-1; no definite D call. The CDR3 runs to 14 residues. With 4 bases removed from V and 6 bases from J, the gap between germline ends came to 14 bases. CDR1 is SGHRS, CDR2 YFSETQ, per germline. The CDR3 reads CASSVGTSSNEQFF. The CDR3 DNA is TGCGCCAGCAGCGTGGGCACGTCTAGCAATGAGCAGTTCTTC.

V usage is TRBV14 and J usage is TRBJ2-3; D may be TRBD1 (5 bases). The germline V gene has CDR1 SGHDN and CDR2 FVKESK. The CDR3 spans 13 residues. V lost 1 base to trimming and J lost 6 bases, with 8 bases between them. The CDR3 loop is CASSQGAGDTQYF. The CDR3, as DNA: TGTGCCAGCAGCCAAGGGGCAGGGGATACGCAGTATTTT.